The clone carrying this T cell receptor beta chain was counted once. This specimen belongs to a study of T-cell memory formation after mild COVID-19. One entry per CDR3 protein results from TCRdb running MiXCR on the 5' RACE reads. The data hold 540,000 or so distinct CDR3 sequences, with roughly 22% observed a single time. The germline CDR1 and CDR2 sequences are SNHLY and FYNNEI. V dropped 7 bases and J dropped 7; count of bases not matched to a gene: 11. This CDR3 has 14 residues. Sequencing was performed on PBMCs or a T cell subset sorted from them (not recorded which). The chain has TRBV2 and TRBJ2-7; 9 nucleotides match TRBD1. The clonotype was recovered from an adult woman who had mild COVID-19 (a few samples of this study predate the infection). Cell type and time point are not known. CDR3 bases: TGTGCCAGCATCCAAGGACAGGGGAGAGGGGAGCAGTACTTC. This codes for CASIQGQGRGEQYF.